This T cell receptor (beta chain) was captured by sequencing in a study of T cells in Graves' hyperthyroidism and ophthalmopathy. General observations from the study: Ophthalmopathy cases were set apart from stable hyperthyroidism by a 13 V-J model.

With a duration under 2 months, the hyperthyroidism was newly diagnosed in patients aged 18 to 65. Trimming took off 0 bases at V and 4 bases at J, with 12 bases between the two ends. Germline values: CDR1 SGHVS, CDR2 FQNEAQ. The CDR3 runs 15 residues. This clonotype has ten or more counts. Its antigen is undetermined. There were TCR beta CDR3 regions amplified from RNA transcripts. The HTBI primer set served for first-round RT-PCR of the TCR CDR3. From the multiplex PCR reads, TCRdb called clonotypes with MiXCR, one entry per CDR3 protein. This table has 550,000 to 800,000 distinct CDR3 sequences, approximately 15% appearing once.

Material for sequencing was blood. The receptor comes from a man aged 45-65 years with Graves' hyperthyroidism. The chain employs TRBV7-8 and TRBJ2-5; D unclear. CDR3 DNA sequence: TGTGCCAGCAGCTTAGCGTCGGCTAATCGAGAGACCCAGTACTTC. Residues: CASSLASANRETQYF.